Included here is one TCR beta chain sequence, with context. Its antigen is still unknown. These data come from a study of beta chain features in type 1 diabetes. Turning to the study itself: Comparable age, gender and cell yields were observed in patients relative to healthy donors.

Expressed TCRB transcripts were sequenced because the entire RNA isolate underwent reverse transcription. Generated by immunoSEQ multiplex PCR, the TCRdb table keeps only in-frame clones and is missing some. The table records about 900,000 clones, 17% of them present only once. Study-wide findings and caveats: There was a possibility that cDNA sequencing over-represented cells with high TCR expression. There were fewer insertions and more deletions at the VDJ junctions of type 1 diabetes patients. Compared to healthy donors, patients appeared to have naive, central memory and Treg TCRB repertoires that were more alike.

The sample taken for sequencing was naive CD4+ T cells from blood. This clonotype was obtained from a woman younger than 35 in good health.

CDR3 sequence: CASSLGENQPQHF. CDR3 DNA sequence: TGTGCCAGCAGTCTGGGTGAAAATCAGCCCCAGCATTTT. The V gene is TRBV6-5, the J gene TRBJ1-5; D is ambiguous. Trimming left V 5 bases short and J 4 bases short, with 9 bases between. Germline CDR1 MNHEY, CDR2 SVGAGI. The CDR3 sequence is 13 residues long.